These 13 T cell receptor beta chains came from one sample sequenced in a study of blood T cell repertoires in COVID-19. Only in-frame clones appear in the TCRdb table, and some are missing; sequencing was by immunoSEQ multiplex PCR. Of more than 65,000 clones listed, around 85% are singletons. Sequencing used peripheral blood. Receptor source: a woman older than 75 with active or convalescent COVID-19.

As DNA, the CDR3 is TGTGCCAGCACGATGGGGACAGGGGCCGGGGAGCTGTTTTTT. Its protein is CASTMGTGAGELFF. V gene TRBV19 combines with J gene TRBJ2-2, with 10 bases matching TRBD1. CDR1 is LNHDA and CDR2 is SQIVND in the germline V gene (reference sequence). This CDR3 region has 14 residues. The J segment lost 6 bases and the V segment lost 9 bases, leaving 7 bases of the junction unmatched.

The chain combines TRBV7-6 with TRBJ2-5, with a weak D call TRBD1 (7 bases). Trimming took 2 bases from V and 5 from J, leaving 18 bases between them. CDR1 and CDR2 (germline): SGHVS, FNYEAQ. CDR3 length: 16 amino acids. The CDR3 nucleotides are TGTGCCAGCAGCTTATATGGACGGGAGACAGGGGAGACCCAGTACTTC. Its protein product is CASSLYGRETGETQYF.

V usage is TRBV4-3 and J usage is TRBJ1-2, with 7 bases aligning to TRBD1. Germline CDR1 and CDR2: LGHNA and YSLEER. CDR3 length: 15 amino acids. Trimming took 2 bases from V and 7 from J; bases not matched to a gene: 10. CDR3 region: CASSQRSEGAGGYTF. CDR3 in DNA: TGCGCCAGCAGCCAAAGGTCCGAGGGGGCAGGTGGCTACACCTTC.

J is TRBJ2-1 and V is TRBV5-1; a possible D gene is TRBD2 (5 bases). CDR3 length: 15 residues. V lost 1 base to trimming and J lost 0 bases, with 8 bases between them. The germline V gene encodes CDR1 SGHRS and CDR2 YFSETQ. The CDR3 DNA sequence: TGCGCCAGCAGCTTGAGAGCGGTCTCCTACAATGAGCAGTTCTTC. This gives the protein CASSLRAVSYNEQFF. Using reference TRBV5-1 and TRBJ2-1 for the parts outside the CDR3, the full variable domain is KAGVTQTPRYLIKTRGQQVTLSCSPISGHRSVSWYQQTPGQGLQFLFEYFSETQRNKGNFPGRFSGRQFSNSRSEMNVSTLELGDSALYLCASSLRAVSYNEQFFGPGTRLTVL.

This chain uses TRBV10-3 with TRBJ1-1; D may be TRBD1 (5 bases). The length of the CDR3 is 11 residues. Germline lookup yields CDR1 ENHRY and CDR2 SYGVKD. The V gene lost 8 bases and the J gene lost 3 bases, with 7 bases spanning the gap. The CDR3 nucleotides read TGTGCCATCGGGGGGTACACTGAAGCTTTCTTT. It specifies CAIGGYTEAFF.

CDR3 residues: CASSATRGGASLYEQYF. The CDR3 coding sequence is TGTGCCAGCAGCGCTACCCGAGGTGGGGCCTCGCTGTACGAGCAGTACTTC. The gene calls are TRBV9 and TRBJ2-7; a possible D gene is TRBD1 (5 bases). The V end was cut by 3 bases, the J end by 4 bases, with 23 bases between. CDR1 is SGDLS, CDR2 YYNGEE, per germline. This CDR3 spans 17 amino acids.

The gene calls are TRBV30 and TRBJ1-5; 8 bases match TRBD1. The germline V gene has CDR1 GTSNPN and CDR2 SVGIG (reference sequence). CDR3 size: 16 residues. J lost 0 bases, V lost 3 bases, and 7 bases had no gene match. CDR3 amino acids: CAWRAGGTPSNQPQHF. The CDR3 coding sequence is TGTGCCTGGAGGGCAGGGGGCACACCTAGCAATCAGCCCCAGCATTTT.

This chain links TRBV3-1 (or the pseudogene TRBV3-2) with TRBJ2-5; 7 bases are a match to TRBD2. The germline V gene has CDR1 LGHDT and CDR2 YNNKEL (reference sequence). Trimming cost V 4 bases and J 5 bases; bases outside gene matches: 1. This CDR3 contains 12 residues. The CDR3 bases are TGTGCCAGCAGCCTTAGCGGGGAGACCCAGTACTTC. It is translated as CASSLSGETQYF.

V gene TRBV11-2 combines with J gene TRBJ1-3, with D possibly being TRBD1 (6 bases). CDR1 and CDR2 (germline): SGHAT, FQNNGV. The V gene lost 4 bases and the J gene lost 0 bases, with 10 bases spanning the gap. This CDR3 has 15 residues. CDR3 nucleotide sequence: TGTGCCAGCAGCTCCGACAGGAGCTCTGGAAACACCATATATTTT. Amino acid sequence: CASSSDRSSGNTIYF.

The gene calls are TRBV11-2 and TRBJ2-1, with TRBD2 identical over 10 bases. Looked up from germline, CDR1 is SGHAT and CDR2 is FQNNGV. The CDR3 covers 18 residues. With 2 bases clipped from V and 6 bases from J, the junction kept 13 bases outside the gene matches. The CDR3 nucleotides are TGTGCCAGCAGCTTATACGGCGCCGGGACTAGCGCCCCCAATGAGCAGTTCTTC. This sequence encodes CASSLYGAGTSAPNEQFF.

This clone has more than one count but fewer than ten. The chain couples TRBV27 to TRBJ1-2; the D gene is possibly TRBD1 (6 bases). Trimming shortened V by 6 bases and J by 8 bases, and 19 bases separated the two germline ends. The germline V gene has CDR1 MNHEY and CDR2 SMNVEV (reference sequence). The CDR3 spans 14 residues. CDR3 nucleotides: TGTGCCAGCAGAAAAGGGGGGGGCCGGTGGGGCTACACCTTC. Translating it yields CASRKGGGRWGYTF.

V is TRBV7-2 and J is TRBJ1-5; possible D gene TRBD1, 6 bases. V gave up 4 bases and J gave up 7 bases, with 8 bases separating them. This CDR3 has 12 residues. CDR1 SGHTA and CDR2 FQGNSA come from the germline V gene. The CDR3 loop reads CASSSQGQPQHF. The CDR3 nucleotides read TGTGCCAGCAGCTCACAGGGACAGCCCCAGCATTTT.

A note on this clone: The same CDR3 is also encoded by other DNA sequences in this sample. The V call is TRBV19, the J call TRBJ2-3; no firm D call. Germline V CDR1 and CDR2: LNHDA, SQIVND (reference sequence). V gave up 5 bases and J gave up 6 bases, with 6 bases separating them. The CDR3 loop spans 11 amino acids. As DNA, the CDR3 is TGTGCCAGTAGTTCGAGGGATACGCAGTATTTT. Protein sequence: CASSSRDTQYF.